Listed below are T cell receptor beta chains from one sample, sequenced in a study of blood T cell repertoires in COVID-19. Assay: immunoSEQ multiplex PCR; the TCRdb copy retains only in-frame clones and omits some. The sample includes around 260,000 clones, roughly 91% of them seen just once. The sequenced material came from peripheral blood. These receptors were obtained from a man aged 25-45 years with acute or convalescent COVID-19. The CDR3 runs from the conserved cysteine through the conserved F or W. A D gene is named only where the DNA matches it firmly. Clone size is stated in some rows and not others, as once, few, many or a class when expanded.

d_gene,abundance,j_gene,v_gene,CDR3aa,CDR3nt
-,-,TRBJ1-2,TRBV5-1,CASSLSTNYGYTF,TGCGCCAGCAGCCTCAGTACCAACTATGGCTACACCTTC
-,once,TRBJ1-1,TRBV7-9,CASSLLAGGGRMNTEAFF,TGTGCCAGCAGCCTCCTCGCCGGGGGGGGCCGAATGAACACTGAAGCTTTCTTT
TRBD2,-,TRBJ2-5,TRBV19,CASSISSGQETQYF,TGTGCCAGTAGTATCTCTAGCGGCCAAGAGACCCAGTACTTC
TRBD1,-,TRBJ1-5,TRBV30,CAWGGQGPQPQHF,TGTGCCTGGGGGGGACAGGGACCCCAGCCCCAGCATTTT
TRBD1,-,TRBJ2-1,TRBV5-5,CASSLIRGTGVANEQFF,TGTGCCAGCAGCTTGATTAGGGGGACAGGGGTTGCCAATGAGCAGTTCTTC
TRBD2,-,TRBJ2-2,TRBV7-9,CASGGQLAGNGGELFF,TGTGCCAGCGGAGGGCAACTAGCGGGAAACGGCGGGGAGCTGTTTTTT
TRBD1,-,TRBJ1-1,TRBV7-9,CASRGQGAGTEAFF,TGTGCCAGCAGGGGACAGGGGGCAGGCACTGAAGCTTTCTTT
-,-,TRBJ1-5,TRBV5-5,CASRRGQSNQPQHF,TGTGCCAGCAGACGCGGACAGTCCAATCAGCCCCAGCATTTT
-,-,TRBJ2-2,TRBV6-5,CASRRIDSTGELFF,TGTGCCAGCAGAAGAATAGACAGCACCGGGGAGCTGTTTTTT
TRBD1,-,TRBJ2-1,TRBV3-1/TRBV3-2,CASSQDRTGRTYNEQFF,TGTGCCAGCAGCCAAGATAGGACAGGGAGGACCTACAATGAGCAGTTCTTC
TRBD2,-,TRBJ2-5,TRBV5-1,CASSLGLAGTQETQYF,TGCGCCAGCAGCTTGGGACTAGCGGGGACACAAGAGACCCAGTACTTC
TRBD2,-,TRBJ2-1,TRBV2,CASGAGTRGNEQFF,TGTGCCAGCGGAGCGGGGACTAGAGGCAATGAGCAGTTCTTC
TRBD1,once,TRBJ2-1,TRBV15,CATKTGQGSYNEQFF,TGTGCCACGAAAACGGGACAGGGCTCCTACAATGAGCAGTTCTTC
TRBD1,-,TRBJ1-2,TRBV6-5,CASSSFDRAIYGYTF,TGTGCCAGCAGTTCATTTGACAGGGCGATCTATGGCTACACCTTC
-,-,TRBJ1-1,TRBV4-2,CASSPGGEGTEAFF,TGTGCCAGCAGCCCCGGGGGGGAAGGCACTGAAGCTTTCTTT
TRBD2,-,TRBJ2-4,TRBV19,CASSIRLAGGSGKNIQYF,TGTGCCAGTAGTATACGACTAGCGGGAGGGTCGGGCAAAAACATTCAGTACTTC
TRBD1,-,TRBJ1-3,TRBV6-5,CASSYQRTGSGNTIYF,TGTGCCAGCAGTTACCAGCGGACAGGCTCTGGAAACACCATATATTTT
-,once,TRBJ2-7,TRBV27,CASSHLPTGRSYEQYF,TGTGCCAGCAGTCACTTACCGACAGGTCGCTCCTACGAGCAGTACTTC
-,-,TRBJ2-3,TRBV15,CATRGLGAVQGDTQYF,TGTGCCACCAGAGGGCTGGGTGCTGTCCAGGGAGATACGCAGTATTTT
TRBD1,-,TRBJ2-7,TRBV28,CASSLIGQGNEQYF,TGTGCCAGCAGTTTAATAGGACAGGGGAACGAGCAGTACTTC
TRBD1,few,TRBJ1-4,TRBV28,CASSPGDRDQKLFF,TGTGCCAGCAGCCCCGGGGACAGGGATCAAAAACTGTTTTTT
TRBD1,-,TRBJ1-3,TRBV19,CASTTGASGNTIYF,TGTGCCAGTACCACAGGGGCCTCTGGAAACACCATATATTTT
TRBD1,-,TRBJ1-2,TRBV7-9,CASSQDRGYGGYTF,TGTGCCAGCAGCCAAGACAGGGGGTATGGTGGCTACACCTTC
TRBD1,few,TRBJ1-1,TRBV2,CASVRGLSTEAFF,TGTGCCAGCGTCAGGGGGCTGAGCACTGAAGCTTTCTTT
-,-,TRBJ2-1,TRBV27,CASGLSSYNEQFF,TGTGCCAGCGGACTTTCTTCCTACAATGAGCAGTTCTTC
TRBD2,-,TRBJ2-7,TRBV27,CASSLVLAGSYEQYF,TGTGCCAGCAGTTTAGTACTAGCGGGATCCTACGAGCAGTACTTC
TRBD2,once,TRBJ2-1,TRBV28,CASRPTSGTYNEQFF,TGTGCCAGCAGACCGACTAGCGGTACCTACAATGAGCAGTTCTTC
-,-,TRBJ2-1,TRBV15,CATSRGMAEEQFF,TGTGCCACCAGCAGAGGGATGGCGGAAGAGCAGTTCTTC